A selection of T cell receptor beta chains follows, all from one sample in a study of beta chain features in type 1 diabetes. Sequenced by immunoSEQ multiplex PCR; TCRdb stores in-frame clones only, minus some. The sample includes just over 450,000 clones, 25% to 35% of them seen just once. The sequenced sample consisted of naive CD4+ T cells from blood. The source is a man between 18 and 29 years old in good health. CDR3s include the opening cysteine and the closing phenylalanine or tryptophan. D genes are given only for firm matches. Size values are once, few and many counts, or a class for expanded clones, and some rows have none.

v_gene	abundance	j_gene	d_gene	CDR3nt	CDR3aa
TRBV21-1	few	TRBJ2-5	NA	TGTGCCAGCAGCAGAGGAGCCCAGTACTTC	CASSRGAQYF
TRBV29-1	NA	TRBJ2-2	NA	TGCAGCGTTGAAGGACCGAAGAACACCGGGGAGCTGTTTTTT	CSVEGPKNTGELFF
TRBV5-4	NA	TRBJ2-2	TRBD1	TGTGCCAGCAGCGGCCGGGACAGGGGTAGCGGGGAGCTGTTTTTT	CASSGRDRGSGELFF
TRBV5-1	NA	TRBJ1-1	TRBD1	TGCGCCAGCACCAGACAGGGGACGAACACTGAAGCTTTCTTT	CASTRQGTNTEAFF
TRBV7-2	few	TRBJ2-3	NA	TGTGCCAGCAGCTTAGCGGGAGCCACAGATACGCAGTATTTT	CASSLAGATDTQYF
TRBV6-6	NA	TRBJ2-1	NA	TGTGCCAGCAGTTACCTCGGGGCTGCCCAGTTCTTC	CASSYLGAAQFF
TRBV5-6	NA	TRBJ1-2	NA	TGTGCCAGCAGCTTGTACAGGGAGAGCTATGGCTACACCTTC	CASSLYRESYGYTF
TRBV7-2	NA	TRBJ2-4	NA	TGTGCCAGCAGCTTAGGGGCACCAGCCAAAAACATTCAGTACTTC	CASSLGAPAKNIQYF
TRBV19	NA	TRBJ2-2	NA	TGTGCCAGTAGTATGCTGACTAGTGCGCCCGGGGAGCTGTTTTTT	CASSMLTSAPGELFF
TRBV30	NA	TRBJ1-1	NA	TGTGCCTGGAGTAGGGACTCGGGCACTGAAGCTTTCTTT	CAWSRDSGTEAFF
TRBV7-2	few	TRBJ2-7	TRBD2	TGTGCCAGCAGCTTATCGGGCGCGGGGGTCTACGAGCAGTACTTC	CASSLSGAGVYEQYF
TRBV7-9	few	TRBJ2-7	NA	TGTGCCAGCAGCTTGCCGTACGAGCAGTACTTC	CASSLPYEQYF
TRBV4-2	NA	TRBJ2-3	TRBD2	TGTGCCAGCAGCCAAGACCGGACTAGCGGCACAGATACGCAGTATTTT	CASSQDRTSGTDTQYF
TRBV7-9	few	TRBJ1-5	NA	TGTGCCAGCAGCCAGCCCCGACAGCTTAATCAGCCCCAGCATTTT	CASSQPRQLNQPQHF
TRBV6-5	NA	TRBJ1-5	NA	TGTGCCAGCAGCTTCCGAGGGGGGCAGCCCCAGCATTTT	CASSFRGGQPQHF
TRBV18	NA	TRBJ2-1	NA	TGTGCCAGCTCACCACGTACCAATGAGCAGTTCTTC	CASSPRTNEQFF